These 6 T cell receptor beta chains share one sample of origin, sequenced in a study of T cell changes during pregnancy in multiple sclerosis. Assay: immunoSEQ multiplex PCR; the TCRdb copy retains only in-frame clones and omits some. Among 45,000 to 60,000 clones listed, more than 85% were seen once. The sequencing used peripheral blood, collected after pregnancy. The receptors derive from a female donor in good health, enrolled as a control in a pregnancy study.

The V and J genes are TRBV5-1 and TRBJ2-1, with 7 nucleotides matching TRBD2. CDR3 length equals 15 residues. CDR1 and CDR2 from the germline V gene are SGHRS and YFSETQ. Trimming removed 0 bases from V and 3 bases from J; junction bases left unmatched: 3. CDR3 nucleotide sequence: TGCGCCAGCAGCTTGGTGCTAGCGGTCTACAATGAGCAGTTCTTC. Its protein product is CASSLVLAVYNEQFF.

This clone was seen only a few times. The V call is TRBV19, the J call TRBJ2-7; D unresolved. This CDR3 is 11 amino acids long. The germline gives CDR1 LNHDA, CDR2 SQIVND (reference sequence). V lost 5 bases to trimming and J lost 3 bases, with 5 bases between them. DNA of the CDR3: TGTGCCAGTAGTCTAAACTACGAGCAGTACTTC. Encoded protein: CASSLNYEQYF.

The gene calls are TRBV9 and TRBJ1-1, with 8 positions matching TRBD1. CDR1 is SGDLS, CDR2 YYNGEE, per germline. With V trimmed by 3 bases and J by 5 bases, 3 bases remained unmatched. The CDR3 has 13 residues. The CDR3: CASSARGHTEAFF. CDR3 nucleotides: TGTGCCAGCAGCGCCAGGGGGCATACTGAAGCTTTCTTT.

This chain links TRBV6-1 with TRBJ1-2, with TRBD1 identical over 9 bases. Germline V gives CDR1 MNHNS, CDR2 SASEGT. The CDR3 has 15 amino acids. V was clipped by 11 bases and J by 5 bases; unmatched bases: 15. CDR3 coding DNA: TGTGCCTCTCAGGGACAGGGAGCCCCTATATATGGCTACACCTTC. Translating it yields CASQGQGAPIYGYTF.

The V call is TRBV7-2, the J call TRBJ1-2; no clear D. CDR1 SGHTA and CDR2 FQGNSA come from the germline V gene. Trimming took 1 base from V and 8 from J, leaving 11 bases between them. This CDR3 is 13 amino acids long. CDR3 amino acids: CASSLVKPGGYTF. The CDR3 nucleotides are TGTGCCAGCAGCTTAGTAAAACCGGGAGGCTACACCTTC.

This clone was seen just once. The chain recombines TRBV6-6 with TRBJ2-1, with 8 bases aligning to TRBD2. The CDR3 is 15 residues long. The V and J ends lost 2 bases and 1 base, in that order; junction bases with no gene match: 1. Germline assignment: CDR1 MNHNY and CDR2 SVGAGI (reference sequence). CDR3 nucleotides: TGTGCCAGCAGTTACATAGCGGGATCCTACAATGAGCAGTTCTTC. It translates to CASSYIAGSYNEQFF.